The 30 T cell receptor beta chains below come from one sample, sequenced in a study of blood T cell repertoires in COVID-19. Sequenced by immunoSEQ multiplex PCR; TCRdb stores in-frame clones only, minus some. The sample contains some 300,000 clones, nearly 90% of which appear only once. The sample was peripheral blood. These receptors were taken from a woman between 25 and 40 years old with COVID-19, enrolled during active disease.

The chain recombines TRBV15 with TRBJ2-5; a possible D gene is TRBD1 (5 bases). The CDR3 runs 15 residues. V was clipped by 1 base and J by 1 base, with 10 bases between them. Germline CDR1 LNHNV, CDR2 YYDKDF (reference sequence). CDR3 sequence (DNA): TGTGCCACCAGCAGAGGCAGGGCTCCCCAAGAGACCCAGTACTTC. Protein sequence: CATSRGRAPQETQYF.

Worth noting for this clone: The sample has other DNA sequences that encode this CDR3 too. The chain recombines TRBV12-3 or TRBV12-4 with TRBJ1-5, with D possibly matching TRBD1 (5 bases). The CDR3 runs 13 residues. V lost 5 bases and J 7 bases, leaving 12 bases between the germline ends. The CDR3 here is CASSPGGGQPQHF. The CDR3 bases are TGTGCCAGCAGTCCCGGGGGGGGACAGCCCCAGCATTTT.

V is TRBV23-1 and J is TRBJ2-1; the match to TRBD2 covers 10 bases. TRBV23-1 is reported as an ORF; its role is uncertain. The trim removed 0 bases at V and 0 bases at J, leaving 2 bases unmatched. This CDR3 region has 17 residues. The CDR3 DNA is TGCGCCAGCAGTCAATCGAGCGGGGGGGTCTCCTACAATGAGCAGTTCTTC. It yields the protein CASSQSSGGVSYNEQFF.

This clone was observed a few times. The chain couples TRBV19 to TRBJ1-6; D perhaps matches TRBD1 (6 bases). CDR1 is LNHDA, CDR2 SQIVND, per germline (reference sequence). The CDR3 length is 18 residues. V was pared by 3 bases and J by 2 bases, with 17 bases between. The CDR3 DNA follows: TGTGCCAGTAGTATCGGGACCTCGGGGGGCGCCTATAATTCACCCCTCCACTTT. Translation gives CASSIGTSGGAYNSPLHF.

The J gene is TRBJ1-4, the V gene TRBV2, with TRBD1 as a possible D gene (6 bases). The CDR3 consists of 13 residues. The V end lost 7 bases, the J end lost 3 bases, and 9 bases lay between the germline ends. Per germline, CDR1 SNHLY and CDR2 FYNNEI. CDR3 bases: TGTGCCAGCATTGGACAGCCTAATGAAAAACTGTTTTTT. The encoded protein is CASIGQPNEKLFF.

The CDR3 nucleotides read TGTGCCAGCAGTTTATCCTGGACAGCGAGCTCCTACGAGCAGTACTTC. Protein sequence: CASSLSWTASSYEQYF. The rearrangement uses TRBV27 and TRBJ2-7; the D gene is possibly TRBD1 (6 bases). The CDR3 length is 16 residues. Between the trimmed V and J ends, which lost 0 bases and 0 bases, there was a span of 12 bases. Germline values: CDR1 MNHEY, CDR2 SMNVEV (reference sequence).

This chain uses TRBV10-3 with TRBJ1-5, with unresolved D. The germline V and J ends were trimmed by 0 bases and 6 bases, with 6 bases remaining between them. CDR3 length: 13 amino acids. Germline CDR1 is ENHRY and CDR2 is SYGVKD. CDR3 region: CAISESAVQPQHF. CDR3 bases: TGTGCCATCAGTGAGTCAGCGGTTCAGCCCCAGCATTTT.

This rearrangement joins TRBV30 to TRBJ2-5; no clear D gene. With 4 bases removed from V and 4 bases from J, the gap between germline ends came to 7 bases. CDR1 and CDR2 from the germline V gene are GTSNPN and SVGIG (reference sequence). This CDR3 spans 11 amino acids. The CDR3 region is CAWTGSETQYF. Written as DNA, the CDR3 is TGTGCCTGGACAGGTTCAGAGACCCAGTACTTC. Full variable domain (remainder filled in from reference TRBV30 and TRBJ2-5): SQTIHQWPATLVQPVGSPLSLECTVEGTSNPNLYWYRQAAGRGLQLLFYSVGIGQISSEVPQNLSASRPQDRQFILSSKKLLLSDSGFYLCAWTGSETQYFGPGTRLLVL.

This chain joins TRBV6-2 or TRBV6-3 and TRBJ1-2, with D perhaps TRBD1 (5 bases). The V gene lost 2 bases and the J gene lost 5 bases, with 12 bases spanning the gap. Germline lookup yields CDR1 MNHEY and CDR2 SVGEGT. This CDR3 spans 14 amino acids. The CDR3 region is CASSYGRQGYGYTF. The CDR3 nucleotides read TGTGCCAGCAGTTACGGGAGGCAGGGTTATGGCTACACCTTC.

V usage is TRBV2 and J usage is TRBJ2-5; a possible D gene is TRBD1 (6 bases). Germline V gene sequence: CDR1 SNHLY, CDR2 FYNNEI. V gave up 2 bases and J gave up 7 bases, with 11 bases separating them. The CDR3 has 13 residues. CDR3 protein: CASSERQVATQYF. The DNA for the CDR3 is TGTGCCAGCAGTGAACGACAGGTAGCGACCCAGTACTTC.

The chain joins TRBV14 to TRBJ1-3, with a tentative D call TRBD1 (5 bases). Germline-derived CDR1 and CDR2 are SGHDN and FVKESK. This CDR3 is 12 amino acids long. V was clipped by 5 bases and J by 8 bases, with 10 bases between them. CDR3 region: CASSVDSYTIYF. In nucleotides, the CDR3 is TGTGCCAGCAGCGTTGACAGTTACACCATATATTTT.

The V call is TRBV19, the J call TRBJ1-3; 9 bases are shared with TRBD1. Unmatched junction bases numbered 5, after V lost 6 bases and J lost 2 bases. This CDR3 comprises 15 residues. CDR1 LNHDA and CDR2 SQIVND come from the germline V gene (reference sequence). CDR3 nucleotides: TGTGCCAGTAGCGTACAGGGGGCGCCTGGAAACACCATATATTTT. It is translated as CASSVQGAPGNTIYF.

The genes are TRBV19 and TRBJ2-3; no definite D call. V was shortened by 5 bases and J by 4 bases, with 13 bases between the two germline ends. Germline CDR1 reads LNHDA; CDR2 reads SQIVND (reference sequence). The CDR3 spans 14 residues. The CDR3 protein is CASSSSYRADTQYF. In nucleotides, the CDR3 is TGTGCCAGTAGTTCAAGCTACAGAGCAGATACGCAGTATTTT. Looking up the rest from reference TRBV19 and TRBJ2-3 gives the full variable domain: DGGITQSPKYLFRKEGQNVTLSCEQNLNHDAMYWYRQDPGQGLRLIYYSQIVNDFQKGDIAEGYSVSREKKESFPLTVTSAQKNPTAFYLCASSSSYRADTQYFGPGTRLTVL.

This rearrangement joins TRBV2 to TRBJ2-3; D is possibly TRBD1 (6 bases). The germline gives CDR1 SNHLY, CDR2 FYNNEI. The CDR3 has 13 amino acids. The V end lost 4 bases, the J end lost 6 bases, and 11 bases lay between the germline ends. The CDR3 nucleotides are TGTGCCAGCAGTGGGGACATTTCGGATACGCAGTATTTT. It encodes CASSGDISDTQYF.

This clone was recorded only once. V gene TRBV6-2 or TRBV6-3 combines with J gene TRBJ1-1; 8 nucleotides line up with TRBD1. V was clipped by 5 bases and J by 4 bases; unmatched bases: 6. The CDR3 runs to 14 residues. Germline V gene lookup returns CDR1 MNHEY and CDR2 SVGEGT. The CDR3 loop is CASSQTGGSTEAFF. The CDR3 DNA reads TGTGCCAGCAGTCAAACAGGGGGAAGCACTGAAGCTTTCTTT.

The V gene is TRBV5-5, the J gene TRBJ2-1; possibly TRBD2 for D (5 bases). The CDR3 sequence is 15 residues long. Germline assignment: CDR1 SGHKS and CDR2 YYEKEE (reference sequence). Trimming removed 1 base from V and 3 bases from J, with 11 bases in between. CDR3 amino acids: CASSLREGYYNEQFF. The DNA for the CDR3 is TGTGCCAGCAGCTTGAGAGAGGGTTACTACAATGAGCAGTTCTTC.

The chain is built from TRBV18 and TRBJ2-5; D is perhaps TRBD2 (6 bases). The CDR3 is 13 amino acids. Between the trimmed V and J ends, which lost 3 bases and 4 bases, there was a span of 9 bases. CDR1 and CDR2 (germline): KGHSH, LQKENI. The CDR3 DNA follows: TGTGCCAGCTCACCCCCCGGGAGAGAGACCCAGTACTTC. This translates into CASSPPGRETQYF.

This clone was detected once. This chain connects TRBV9 to TRBJ1-2; 8 positions agree with TRBD1. There are 16 residues in the CDR3. The germline V gene encodes CDR1 SGDLS and CDR2 YYNGEE. The V segment lost 5 bases and the J segment 4 bases; nucleotides outside the gene matches: 13. CDR3: CASRGTDRGVGYGYTF. The CDR3 DNA sequence: TGTGCCAGCAGGGGCACTGACAGGGGAGTTGGCTATGGCTACACCTTC.

The sample holds a few counts of this clone. The rearrangement uses TRBV7-9 and TRBJ2-7; D is possibly TRBD1 (5 bases). The germline CDR1 and CDR2 sequences are SEHNR and FQNEAQ (reference sequence). The CDR3 is 14 residues long. Trimming removed 5 bases from V and 2 bases from J, with 13 bases in between. CDR3 bases: TGTGCCAGCAGCCTGGACACGTCCGCCTACGAGCAGTACTTC. Translation gives CASSLDTSAYEQYF.

The genes are TRBV5-6 and TRBJ2-2; possibly TRBD1 for D (6 bases). This CDR3 spans 13 amino acids. The germline V and J ends were trimmed by 4 bases and 6 bases, with 10 bases remaining between them. Germline lookup yields CDR1 SGHDT and CDR2 YYEEEE. This CDR3 is CASSRTGPGELFF. The CDR3 region has the DNA TGTGCCAGCAGCCGAACAGGGCCCGGGGAGCTGTTTTTT.

The V and J genes are TRBV27 and TRBJ2-2; D may be TRBD2 (6 bases). With 8 bases removed from V and 4 bases from J, the gap between germline ends came to 14 bases. Germline V gene lookup returns CDR1 MNHEY and CDR2 SMNVEV (reference sequence). The CDR3 runs 14 residues. The CDR3 DNA is TGTGCCAGCTGGGACTTTGGGGGCACCGGGGAGCTGTTTTTT. It codes for CASWDFGGTGELFF.

This clone was seen a single time. This chain joins TRBV7-2 and TRBJ1-5; 8 bases agree with TRBD1. The CDR3 covers 15 residues. Germline V gives CDR1 SGHTA, CDR2 FQGNSA. Trimming cost V 5 bases and J 6 bases; bases outside gene matches: 9. The CDR3 region is CASSLGQGGGQPQHF. DNA of the CDR3: TGTGCCAGCAGCCTAGGACAGGGTGGAGGTCAGCCCCAGCATTTT.

The rearrangement joins TRBV6-4 to TRBJ1-5, with D uncertain. V lost 3 bases to trimming and J lost 6 bases, with 9 bases between them. The CDR3 consists of 13 residues. Germline V gene data show CDR1 as MRHNA and CDR2 as SNTAGT. The CDR3 DNA is TGTGCCAGCAGTGAAACAGATACTCAGCCCCAGCATTTT. It encodes CASSETDTQPQHF.

The chain combines TRBV15 with TRBJ1-5, with TRBD1 matching 10 bases. The CDR3 consists of 16 residues. The junction had 7 bases not matched to a gene; V was cut back by 3 bases and J by 5 bases. Germline V gives CDR1 LNHNV, CDR2 YYDKDF (reference sequence). The CDR3 sequence is CATSRRDRGLDQPQHF. DNA for the CDR3: TGTGCCACCAGCAGGAGAGACAGGGGGCTCGATCAGCCCCAGCATTTT.

The count of this clone is one. In DNA, the CDR3 is TGTGCCAGCAGCCCCCTGCTTGGGCACGATGAGCAGTATTTT. Its protein product is CASSPLLGHDEQYF. The J gene is TRBJ2-3, the V gene TRBV28; D gene uncertain. The germline V gene has CDR1 MDHEN and CDR2 SYDVKM. The V gene lost 6 bases and the J gene lost 11 bases, with 21 bases spanning the gap. The CDR3 totals 14 residues. Full variable domain (remainder filled in from reference TRBV28 and TRBJ2-3): DVKVTQSSRYLVKRTGEKVFLECVQDMDHENMFWYRQDPGLGLRLIYFSYDVKMKEKGDIPEGYSVSREKKERFSLILESASTNQTSMYLCASSPLLGHDEQYFGPGTRLTVL.

This clone appeared a single time. The same CDR3 can be traced to other DNA sequences in this sample. V usage is TRBV27 and J usage is TRBJ1-1; 11 bases are shared with TRBD1. The CDR3 sequence is 12 residues long. Germline-derived CDR1 and CDR2 are MNHEY and SMNVEV (reference sequence). J gave up 5 bases and V 8 bases, and 1 base lay outside the gene matches. For the CDR3, the DNA is TGTGCCAGCTGGGACAGGGGGACTGAAGCTTTCTTT. As protein: CASWDRGTEAFF.

The chain links TRBV4-3 to TRBJ2-1; no clear D. Germline assignment: CDR1 LGHNA and CDR2 YSLEER. This CDR3 has 13 amino acids. Trimming removed 0 bases from V and 5 bases from J, with 5 bases in between. The CDR3 DNA reads as TGCGCCAGCAGCCAAGATCTACACAATGAGCAGTTCTTC. Translated, it gives CASSQDLHNEQFF.

The chain carries TRBV11-2 and TRBJ1-2, with TRBD1 matching 8 bases. The germline gives CDR1 SGHAT, CDR2 FQNNGV. Unmatched junction bases numbered 4, after V lost 2 bases and J lost 5 bases. This CDR3 has 14 residues. CDR3 sequence reads: CASSLQRQGYGYTF. The CDR3 nucleotides read TGTGCCAGCAGCTTACAGAGACAGGGGTATGGCTACACCTTC.

This chain links TRBV2 with TRBJ2-4; TRBD1 is a possible D gene (7 bases). This CDR3 spans 15 amino acids. CDR1 is SNHLY and CDR2 is FYNNEI in the germline V gene. Trimming cost V 7 bases and J 3 bases, with 16 bases left between them. The CDR3 DNA sequence: TGTGCCAGCAATGACAGGGTGGGAGGCAAAAACATTCAGTACTTC. Translated: CASNDRVGGKNIQYF.

In DNA, the CDR3 is TGTGCCACCCACATGAACACTGAAGCTTTCTTT. Translated: CATHMNTEAFF. The chain combines TRBV6-5 with TRBJ1-1; D gene uncertain. Germline CDR1 reads MNHEY; CDR2 reads SVGAGI. V lost 10 bases, J lost 0 bases, and 6 bases lay in between. The CDR3 is 11 residues long.